The TCR beta chain described here comes from a study of T cells in women clearing cervical HPV infection. Produced via immunoSEQ multiplex PCR; TCRdb's table is partial and in-frame only. The sample spans 30,000 to 35,000 clones; the ten largest clones claim around 19%. All donors had a single incident cervical HPV16 infection, not prevalent. The CDR3 sequence is 14 residues long. Germline loops: CDR1 SNHLY, CDR2 FYNNEI. J lost 0 bases, V lost 5 bases, and 3 bases had no gene match. Comments on this clone: The CDR3 is cut off 3 residues early in the read; its end comes from the germline J gene.

The V gene is TRBV2, the J gene TRBJ2-5, with 7 bases that match TRBD2. The sample taken for sequencing was blood buffy coat. This clonotype was sampled from a woman between 18 and 69 years old with a cervical HPV16 infection that either progressed to CIN3+ or cleared (not recorded which). The CDR3 protein is CASSKTSNQETQYF. The DNA read from the CDR3 is TGTGCCAGCAGTAAGACTAGCAACCAAGAGACC.